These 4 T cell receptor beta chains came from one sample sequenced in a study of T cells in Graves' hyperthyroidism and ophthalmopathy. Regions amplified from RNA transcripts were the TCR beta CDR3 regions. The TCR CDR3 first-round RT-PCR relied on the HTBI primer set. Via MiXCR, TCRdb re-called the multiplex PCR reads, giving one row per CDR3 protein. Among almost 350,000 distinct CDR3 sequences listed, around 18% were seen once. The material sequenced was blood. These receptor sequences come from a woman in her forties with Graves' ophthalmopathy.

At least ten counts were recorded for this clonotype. The CDR3 sequence: CASSLSAGDTEAFF. CDR3 sequence (DNA): TGTGCCAGCAGTTTATCAGCAGGGGACACTGAAGCTTTCTTT. V usage is TRBV27 and J usage is TRBJ1-1, with a weak D call TRBD1 (6 bases). From germline, CDR1 is MNHEY and CDR2 SMNVEV (reference sequence). This CDR3 comprises 14 residues. Trimming removed 0 bases at V and 3 bases at J, with 8 bases between.

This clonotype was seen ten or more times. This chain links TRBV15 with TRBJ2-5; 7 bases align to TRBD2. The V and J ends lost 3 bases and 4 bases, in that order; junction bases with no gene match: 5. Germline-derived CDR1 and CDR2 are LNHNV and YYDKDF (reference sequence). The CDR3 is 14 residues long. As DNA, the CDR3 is TGTGCCACCAGCAGGGGGGGGGGAGGAGAGACCCAGTACTTC. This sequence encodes CATSRGGGGETQYF. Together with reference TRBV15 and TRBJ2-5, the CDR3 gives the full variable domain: DAMVIQNPRYQVTQFGKPVTLSCSQTLNHNVMYWYQQKSSQAPKLLFHYYDKDFNNEADTPDNFQSRRPNTSFCFLDIRSPGLGDTAMYLCATSRGGGGETQYFGPGTRLLVL.

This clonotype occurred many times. CDR3 DNA sequence: TGTGCCAGCAGTTTACGTGGGACAGGCCTCTATGGCTACACCTTC. Protein: CASSLRGTGLYGYTF. The chain employs TRBV28 and TRBJ1-2; 8 bases are shared with TRBD1. Germline V gene data show CDR1 as MDHEN and CDR2 as SYDVKM. Trimming at V came to 2 bases and at J to 4 bases, leaving 6 bases not matched to a gene. The CDR3 loop spans 15 amino acids.

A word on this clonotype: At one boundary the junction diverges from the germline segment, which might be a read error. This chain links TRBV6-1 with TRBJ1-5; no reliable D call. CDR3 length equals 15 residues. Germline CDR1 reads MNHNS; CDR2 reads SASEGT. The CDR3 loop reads CASSEFVQLNQPQLF. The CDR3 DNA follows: TGTGCCAGCAGTGAATTCGTACAGCTCAATCAGCCCCAGCTTTTT.